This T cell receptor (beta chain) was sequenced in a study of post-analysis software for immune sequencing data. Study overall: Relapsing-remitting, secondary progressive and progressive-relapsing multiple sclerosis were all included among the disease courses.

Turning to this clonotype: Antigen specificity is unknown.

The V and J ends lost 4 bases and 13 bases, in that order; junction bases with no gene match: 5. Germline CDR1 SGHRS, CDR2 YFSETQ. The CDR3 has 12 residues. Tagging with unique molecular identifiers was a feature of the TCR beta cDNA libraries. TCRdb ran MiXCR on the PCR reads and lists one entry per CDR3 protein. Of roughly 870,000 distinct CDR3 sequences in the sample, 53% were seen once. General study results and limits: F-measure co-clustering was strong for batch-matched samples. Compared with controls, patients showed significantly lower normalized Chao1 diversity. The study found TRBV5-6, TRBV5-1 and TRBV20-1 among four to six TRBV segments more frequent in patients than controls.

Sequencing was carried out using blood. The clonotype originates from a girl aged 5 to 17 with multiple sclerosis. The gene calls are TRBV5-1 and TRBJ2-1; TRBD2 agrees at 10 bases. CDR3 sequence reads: CASSLAGDLQFF. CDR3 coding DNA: TGCGCCAGCAGCCTAGCGGGGGACCTACAGTTCTTC.